These 22 T cell receptor beta chains originate from one sample sequenced in a study of OX40 agonist ivuxolimab in advanced cancers. Profiled with immunoSEQ multiplex PCR; TCRdb holds only in-frame clones, not every one. The data show approximately 90,000 clones, under 95% seen once. The sample consisted of CD4+ or CD8+ T cells sorted from blood, taken in a trial of the OX40 agonist ivuxolimab. Receptors were obtained from an adult with an advanced solid tumor such as melanoma, head and neck, liver or kidney cancer.

The rearrangement joins TRBV27 to TRBJ1-5; D is ambiguous. The CDR3 runs 15 residues. CDR1 is MNHEY and CDR2 is SMNVEV in the germline V gene (reference sequence). V lost 3 bases, J lost 2 bases, and 11 bases lay in between. The CDR3 DNA reads as TGTGCCAGCAGTTTCACTATTTCGGGCAATCAGCCCCAGCATTTT. Translation gives CASSFTISGNQPQHF.

The J gene is TRBJ2-1, the V gene TRBV5-1; D is possibly TRBD1 (6 bases). V shed 4 bases and J shed 6 bases, with 14 bases lying between them. CDR3 length equals 14 residues. The germline CDR1 and CDR2 sequences are SGHRS and YFSETQ. The CDR3 DNA reads TGCGCCAGCAGCCCCCAAGGGGGTTCCAATGAGCAGTTCTTC. Protein product: CASSPQGGSNEQFF.

V is TRBV6-5 and J is TRBJ1-5, with D tentatively TRBD1 (5 bases). CDR1 and CDR2 (germline): MNHEY, SVGAGI. V lost 7 bases to trimming and J lost 3 bases, with 16 bases between them. The CDR3 consists of 15 residues. CDR3 residues: CASINPGQFNQPQHF. For the CDR3, the DNA is TGTGCCAGCATCAACCCCGGACAATTCAATCAGCCCCAGCATTTT.

The CDR3 coding sequence is TGTGCCAGCAGCTTCACCGGGGGGCAAGAGACCCAGTACTTC. Translation gives CASSFTGGQETQYF. The V gene is TRBV11-2, the J gene TRBJ2-5; 7 nucleotides align to TRBD2. The junction had 3 bases not matched to a gene; V was cut back by 3 bases and J by 2 bases. Germline assignment: CDR1 SGHAT and CDR2 FQNNGV. The CDR3 runs 14 residues. Using reference TRBV11-2 and TRBJ2-5 for the parts outside the CDR3, the full variable domain is EAGVAQSPRYKIIEKRQSVAFWCNPISGHATLYWYQQILGQGPKLLIQFQNNGVVDDSQLPKDRFSAERLKGVDSTLKIQPAKLEDSAVYLCASSFTGGQETQYFGPGTRLLVL.

The V call is TRBV11-2, the J call TRBJ1-2, with 7 bases fitting TRBD1. Germline values: CDR1 SGHAT, CDR2 FQNNGV. J was trimmed by 3 bases and V by 5 bases; bases with no gene match: 3. This CDR3 comprises 13 residues. DNA for the CDR3: TGTGCCAGCAGCGACAGGGCTCACTATGGCTACACCTTC. Residues: CASSDRAHYGYTF. Combining the CDR3 with reference TRBV11-2 and TRBJ1-2 gives the whole variable domain EAGVAQSPRYKIIEKRQSVAFWCNPISGHATLYWYQQILGQGPKLLIQFQNNGVVDDSQLPKDRFSAERLKGVDSTLKIQPAKLEDSAVYLCASSDRAHYGYTFGSGTRLTVV.

The gene calls are TRBV7-9 and TRBJ2-2; 7 bases line up with TRBD2. Germline V CDR1 and CDR2: SEHNR, FQNEAQ (reference sequence). The CDR3 has 16 amino acids. Losses at the gene ends were 5 bases for V and 7 bases for J; bases not matched to a gene: 13. CDR3 sequence (DNA): TGTGCCAGCAGCCCCCAGAGGGACTACTTAGGCGGGGAGCTGTTTTTT. This sequence encodes CASSPQRDYLGGELFF.

The chain is built from TRBV2 and TRBJ2-5; the match to TRBD2 covers 12 bases. The trim removed 8 bases at V and 2 bases at J, leaving 3 bases unmatched. CDR3 length equals 14 residues. The germline V gene has CDR1 SNHLY and CDR2 FYNNEI. The CDR3 bases are TGTGCCAGCGGCGGACTAGCGGGGCAAGAGACCCAGTACTTC. Translated: CASGGLAGQETQYF. Based on the CDR3 plus reference TRBV2 and TRBJ2-5, the full variable domain is EPEVTQTPSHQVTQMGQEVILRCVPISNHLYFYWYRQILGQKVEFLVSFYNNEISEKSEIFDDQFSVERPDGSNFTLKIRSTKLEDSAMYFCASGGLAGQETQYFGPGTRLLVL.

The V call is TRBV5-1, the J call TRBJ2-3; D gene unclear. Trimming removed 3 bases from V and 0 bases from J, with 11 bases in between. Germline CDR1 is SGHRS and CDR2 is YFSETQ. The length of the CDR3 is 15 residues. CDR3 sequence: CASSSGATSTDTQYF. CDR3 nucleotide sequence: TGCGCCAGCAGCTCAGGTGCTACTAGCACAGATACGCAGTATTTT.

This clone was picked up one time. This chain uses TRBV28 with TRBJ2-1; 12 nucleotides align to TRBD1. The germline CDR1 and CDR2 sequences are MDHEN and SYDVKM. The V segment lost 5 bases and the J segment 10 bases; nucleotides outside the gene matches: 15. There are 17 residues in the CDR3. The CDR3 DNA is TGTGCCAGCAGTGCCCCCCTCGGGACAGGGGGCATAGGGGAGCAGTTCTTC. This translates into CASSAPLGTGGIGEQFF. The whole variable domain, filled in from reference TRBV28 and TRBJ2-1, reads DVKVTQSSRYLVKRTGEKVFLECVQDMDHENMFWYRQDPGLGLRLIYFSYDVKMKEKGDIPEGYSVSREKKERFSLILESASTNQTSMYLCASSAPLGTGGIGEQFFGPGTRLTVL.

This chain links TRBV5-1 with TRBJ1-1; 9 positions agree with TRBD1. Germline CDR1 reads SGHRS; CDR2 reads YFSETQ. This CDR3 contains 15 residues. V was pared by 3 bases and J by 1 base, with 4 bases of the junction left unmatched. The CDR3 loop reads CASSSQGQGNTEAFF. CDR3 DNA sequence: TGCGCCAGCAGCTCCCAGGGACAGGGGAACACTGAAGCTTTCTTT.

This rearrangement joins TRBV25-1 to TRBJ1-3; D not certain. Germline CDR1 MGHDK, CDR2 SYGVNS. The V end was cut by 1 base, the J end by 0 bases, with 13 bases between. CDR3 length: 17 residues. CDR3 bases: TGTGCCAGCAGTGAATCCCACCTGGGTCTCTCTGGAAACACCATATATTTT. It codes for CASSESHLGLSGNTIYF.

This sequence joins TRBV5-3 and TRBJ2-7, with 9 nucleotides matching TRBD2. TRBV5-3 qualifies as an ORF whose function is uncertain. J was trimmed by 2 bases and V by 5 bases; bases with no gene match: 8. The CDR3 covers 15 residues. The CDR3, as DNA: TGTGCCAGAAGTACCAGGACTAGCGAAACCTACGAGCAGTACTTC. This encodes CARSTRTSETYEQYF.

This chain uses TRBV6-4 with TRBJ1-5; weak D call: TRBD1 (5 bases). V was clipped by 3 bases and J by 0 bases, with 9 bases between them. Germline V CDR1 and CDR2: MRHNA, SNTAGT. This CDR3 is 15 amino acids long. The CDR3 region is CASSEGAGSNQPQHF. The CDR3 DNA reads as TGTGCCAGCAGTGAAGGGGCAGGTAGCAATCAGCCCCAGCATTTT.

This clone is a singleton in its sample. The sample carries other DNA sequences with the same CDR3. CDR3 DNA sequence: TGTGCCAGCAGCGCCCCGGGAAGCCATGGCTACACCTTC. Amino acid sequence: CASSAPGSHGYTF. V is TRBV9 and J is TRBJ1-2; D unclear. The V gene's germline CDR1 is SGDLS and CDR2 YYNGEE. V was trimmed by 3 bases and J by 6 bases, leaving 12 bases between them. This CDR3 spans 13 amino acids.

The chain links TRBV7-9 to TRBJ2-7; possible D gene TRBD1, 5 bases. The CDR3 runs 14 residues. Germline V gene lookup returns CDR1 SEHNR and CDR2 FQNEAQ (reference sequence). Trimming removed 1 base from V and 6 bases from J, with 13 bases in between. CDR3 residues: CASSLETGRGEQYF. The CDR3, as DNA: TGTGCCAGCAGCTTAGAAACCGGTAGGGGCGAGCAGTACTTC.

CDR3 amino acids: CASSRRQSNTEAFF. DNA of the CDR3: TGTGCCAGCAGCAGGCGACAGTCGAACACTGAAGCTTTCTTT. The chain uses TRBV5-8 and TRBJ1-1; possibly TRBD1 for D (5 bases). CDR1 SGHTS and CDR2 YDEGEE come from the germline V gene. This CDR3 comprises 14 residues. With 4 bases removed from V and 1 base from J, the gap between germline ends came to 11 bases.

This chain connects TRBV19 to TRBJ2-1; D unresolved. This CDR3 is built from 16 residues. Germline V lookup: CDR1 LNHDA, CDR2 SQIVND (reference sequence). V lost 3 bases, J lost 2 bases, and 14 bases lay in between. This CDR3 reads CASSISAATAYNEQFF. The CDR3 DNA reads as TGTGCCAGTAGTATTTCTGCGGCCACCGCCTACAATGAGCAGTTCTTC.

The J gene is TRBJ2-7, the V gene TRBV23-1, with 7 bases matching TRBD1. TRBV23-1 is reported as an ORF; its role is uncertain. The CDR3 runs to 16 residues. Trimming cost V 0 bases and J 1 base; bases outside gene matches: 6. Here the CDR3 reads CASSQSRQGDSYEQYF. CDR3 coding DNA: TGCGCCAGCAGTCAATCGCGGCAGGGGGATTCCTACGAGCAGTACTTC.

The chain joins TRBV2 to TRBJ2-7; 8 nucleotides line up with TRBD2. V was pared by 6 bases and J by 3 bases, with 13 bases of the junction left unmatched. The CDR3 is 16 amino acids. Per germline, CDR1 SNHLY and CDR2 FYNNEI. CDR3: CASRPPQAGAGYEQYF. CDR3 DNA sequence: TGTGCCAGCAGACCCCCACAAGCGGGAGCAGGCTACGAGCAGTACTTC.

The chain recombines TRBV7-2 with TRBJ1-3; TRBD1 aligns across 7 bases. This CDR3 contains 17 residues. The germline V gene has CDR1 SGHTA and CDR2 FQGNSA. J was trimmed by 2 bases and V by 5 bases; bases with no gene match: 12. The chain's CDR3 is CASSLRQGRGPGNTIYF. The CDR3 DNA follows: TGTGCCAGCAGCCTCCGACAGGGTAGGGGGCCTGGAAACACCATATATTTT. The whole variable domain, filled in from reference TRBV7-2 and TRBJ1-3, reads GAGVSQSPSNKVTEKGKDVELRCDPISGHTALYWYRQSLGQGLEFLIYFQGNSAPDKSGLPSDRFSAERTGGSVSTLTIQRTQQEDSAVYLCASSLRQGRGPGNTIYFGEGSWLTVV.

The chain joins TRBV5-1 to TRBJ2-7; D gene uncertain. The V gene lost 3 bases and the J gene lost 2 bases, with 9 bases spanning the gap. Per germline, CDR1 SGHRS and CDR2 YFSETQ. The CDR3 consists of 13 residues. The CDR3 is CASSSQGTYEQYF. CDR3 sequence (DNA): TGCGCCAGCAGCTCCCAAGGAACCTACGAGCAGTACTTC.

This clone was found a few times. The V and J genes are TRBV5-6 and TRBJ1-5; D is unclear. From germline, CDR1 is SGHDT and CDR2 YYEEEE. The CDR3 has 14 residues. Trimming stripped 0 bases from V and 4 bases from J, with 8 bases between. The CDR3 DNA sequence: TGTGCCAGCAGCTTGGTGCGGGGAAATCAGCCCCAGCATTTT. Translating it yields CASSLVRGNQPQHF.